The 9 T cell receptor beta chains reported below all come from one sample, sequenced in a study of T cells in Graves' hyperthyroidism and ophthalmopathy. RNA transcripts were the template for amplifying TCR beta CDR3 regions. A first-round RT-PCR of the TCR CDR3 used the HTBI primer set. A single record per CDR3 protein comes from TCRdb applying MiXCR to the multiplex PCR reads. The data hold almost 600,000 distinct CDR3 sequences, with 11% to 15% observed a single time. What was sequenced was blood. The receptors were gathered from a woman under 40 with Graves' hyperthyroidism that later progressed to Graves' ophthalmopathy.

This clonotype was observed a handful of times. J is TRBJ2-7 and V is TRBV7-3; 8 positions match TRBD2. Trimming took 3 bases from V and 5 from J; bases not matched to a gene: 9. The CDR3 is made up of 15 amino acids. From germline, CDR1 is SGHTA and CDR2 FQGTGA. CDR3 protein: CASSFTGTSLDEQYF. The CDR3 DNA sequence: TGTGCCAGCAGCTTCACCGGGACTAGTCTCGACGAGCAGTACTTC.

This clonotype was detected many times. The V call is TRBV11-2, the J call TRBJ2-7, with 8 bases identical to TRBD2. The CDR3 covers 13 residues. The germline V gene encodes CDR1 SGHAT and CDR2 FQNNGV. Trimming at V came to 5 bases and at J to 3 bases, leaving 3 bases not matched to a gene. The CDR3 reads CASSTGTSYEQYF. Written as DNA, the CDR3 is TGTGCCAGCAGCACCGGGACTAGCTACGAGCAGTACTTC.

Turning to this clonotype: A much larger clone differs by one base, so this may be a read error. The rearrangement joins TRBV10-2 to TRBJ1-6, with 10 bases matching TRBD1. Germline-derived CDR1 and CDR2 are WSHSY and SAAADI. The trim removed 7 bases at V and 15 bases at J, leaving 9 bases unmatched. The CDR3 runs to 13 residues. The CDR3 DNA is TGCGCCAGCAAACCGGGACAGGGGTTAATCCTCCACTTT. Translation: CASKPGQGLILHF.

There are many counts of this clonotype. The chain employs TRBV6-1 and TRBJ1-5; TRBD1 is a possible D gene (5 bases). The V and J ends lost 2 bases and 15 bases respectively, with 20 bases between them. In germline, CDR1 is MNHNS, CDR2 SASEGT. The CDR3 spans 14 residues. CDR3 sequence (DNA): TGTGCCAGCAGTGAAAACCAACCCGGTAAGGGGCCGCATTTT. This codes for CASSENQPGKGPHF.

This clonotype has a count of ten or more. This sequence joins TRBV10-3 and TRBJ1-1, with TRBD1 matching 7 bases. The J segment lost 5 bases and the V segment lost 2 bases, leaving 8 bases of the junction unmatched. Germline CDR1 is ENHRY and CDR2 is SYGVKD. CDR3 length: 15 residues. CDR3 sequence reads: CAISEAEGARTEAFF. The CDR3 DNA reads TGTGCCATCAGTGAGGCGGAGGGGGCGCGGACTGAAGCTTTCTTT.

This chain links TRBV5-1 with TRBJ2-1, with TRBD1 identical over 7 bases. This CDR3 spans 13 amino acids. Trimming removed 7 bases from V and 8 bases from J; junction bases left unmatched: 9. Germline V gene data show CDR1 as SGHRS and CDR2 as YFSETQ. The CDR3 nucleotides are TGCGCCAGCGGAAAGGGGGCAGGGGATGAGCAGTTCTTC. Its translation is CASGKGAGDEQFF.

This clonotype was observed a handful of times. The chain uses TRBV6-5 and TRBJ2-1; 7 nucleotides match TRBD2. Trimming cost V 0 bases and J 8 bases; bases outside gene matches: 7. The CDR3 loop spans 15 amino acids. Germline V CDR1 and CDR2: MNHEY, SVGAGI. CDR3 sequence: CASSYSSAGVYEQFF. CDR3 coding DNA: TGTGCCAGCAGTTACTCTAGCGCGGGAGTTTATGAGCAGTTCTTC.

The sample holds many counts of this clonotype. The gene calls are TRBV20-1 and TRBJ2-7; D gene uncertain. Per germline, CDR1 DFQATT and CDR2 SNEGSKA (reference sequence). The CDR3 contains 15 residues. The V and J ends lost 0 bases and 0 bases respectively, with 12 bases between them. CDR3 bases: TGCAGTGCTAGAGATAGCACAGACTCCTCCTACGAGCAGTACTTC. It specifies CSARDSTDSSYEQYF.

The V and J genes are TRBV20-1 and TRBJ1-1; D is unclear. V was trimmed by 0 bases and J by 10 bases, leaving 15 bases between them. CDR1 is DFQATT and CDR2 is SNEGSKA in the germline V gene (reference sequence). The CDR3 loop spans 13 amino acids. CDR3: CSARDVGSQGAFF. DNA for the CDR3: TGCAGTGCTAGAGATGTGGGTTCCCAAGGAGCTTTCTTT.